Each of the 18 T cell receptor beta chains below was sequenced from the same sample in a study of cytomegalovirus exposure and HLA in healthy donors. Generated by immunoSEQ multiplex PCR, the TCRdb table keeps only in-frame clones and is missing some. The data hold 150,000 to 200,000 clones, with about nine tenths observed a single time. Material for sequencing was PBMCs. The source is a woman aged 18-30 years in good health and CMV-seropositive.

The chain couples TRBV11-2 to TRBJ1-1, with D maybe TRBD1 (5 bases). Trimming shortened V by 4 bases and J by 5 bases, and 11 bases separated the two germline ends. Germline CDR1 reads SGHAT; CDR2 reads FQNNGV. This CDR3 has 13 residues. CDR3 DNA: TGTGCCAGCAGCTCGACCCGGGGGACTGAAGCTTTCTTT. Its translation: CASSSTRGTEAFF. The full variable domain, with the rest looked up from reference TRBV11-2 and TRBJ1-1, is EAGVAQSPRYKIIEKRQSVAFWCNPISGHATLYWYQQILGQGPKLLIQFQNNGVVDDSQLPKDRFSAERLKGVDSTLKIQPAKLEDSAVYLCASSSTRGTEAFFGQGTRLTVV.

This clone has more than one count but fewer than ten. The V and J genes are TRBV30 and TRBJ2-7; D ambiguous. From germline, CDR1 is GTSNPN and CDR2 SVGIG (reference sequence). There are 11 residues in the CDR3. V lost 2 bases, J lost 4 bases, and 6 bases lay in between. In DNA, the CDR3 is TGTGCCTGGAGTATACAATACGAGCAGTACTTC. This sequence encodes CAWSIQYEQYF.

The chain carries TRBV23-1 and TRBJ1-1, with D unresolved. TRBV23-1 is annotated as an ORF whose role is uncertain. The V end was cut by 11 bases, the J end by 12 bases, with 16 bases between. This CDR3 is built from 10 residues. CDR3 DNA: TGCGCCGGCTCGAGCGGCGAGACTTTCTTT. Protein: CAGSSGETFF.

The CDR3, as DNA: TGTGCCAGCAGTGAGACTCGGACTGAAGCTTTCTTT. Translated: CASSETRTEAFF. This chain links TRBV2 with TRBJ1-1; no firm D call. Germline V CDR1 and CDR2: SNHLY, FYNNEI. The CDR3 is 12 residues long. Trimming cost V 3 bases and J 5 bases, with 7 bases left between them.

This rearrangement joins TRBV4-1 to TRBJ2-3, with 7 positions matching TRBD1. J gave up 2 bases and V 3 bases, and 5 bases lay outside the gene matches. In germline, CDR1 is MGHRA, CDR2 YSYEKL. The CDR3 sequence is 15 residues long. CDR3 nucleotides: TGCGCCAGCAGCCAGCCACAGGGGCTCACAGATACGCAGTATTTT. Translation gives CASSQPQGLTDTQYF.

This sequence joins TRBV30 and TRBJ2-3, with a tentative D call TRBD2 (5 bases). V was cut by 8 bases and J by 5 bases, with 20 bases left in between. Germline CDR1 and CDR2: GTSNPN and SVGIG (reference sequence). The CDR3 has 14 residues. The CDR3 spells CALNLRGLGDTQYF. DNA for the CDR3: TGTGCCCTGAATCTACGAGGGTTAGGAGATACGCAGTATTTT.

The rearrangement uses TRBV6-5 and TRBJ1-2; TRBD1 matches 7 bases. Losses at the gene ends were 2 bases for V and 4 bases for J; bases not matched to a gene: 7. Germline V gene sequence: CDR1 MNHEY, CDR2 SVGAGI. The CDR3 length is 15 residues. This CDR3 is CASSYTGVFGYGYTF. The CDR3 DNA is TGTGCCAGCAGTTACACAGGGGTATTTGGCTATGGCTACACCTTC.

This chain links TRBV9 with TRBJ2-5; the D gene is possibly TRBD2 (7 bases). The V end was cut by 0 bases, the J end by 5 bases, with 11 bases between. This CDR3 spans 14 amino acids. Germline CDR1 and CDR2: SGDLS and YYNGEE. The CDR3 loop reads CASSVGGGGETQYF. CDR3 nucleotides: TGTGCCAGCAGCGTAGGGGGAGGGGGTGAGACCCAGTACTTC.

The rearrangement links TRBV11-2 to TRBJ2-3; 12 nucleotides match TRBD2. V shed 2 bases, J shed 5 bases, and the junction held 5 bases outside the gene matches. This CDR3 is 16 amino acids long. Per germline, CDR1 SGHAT and CDR2 FQNNGV. In DNA form, the CDR3 reads TGTGCCAGCAGCTTAACTAGCGGGAGGCCGGGAGATACGCAGTATTTT. It translates to CASSLTSGRPGDTQYF.

The genes are TRBV30 and TRBJ2-7; 8 positions match TRBD2. With 2 bases clipped from V and 2 bases from J, the junction kept 14 bases outside the gene matches. Germline CDR1 GTSNPN, CDR2 SVGIG (reference sequence). The CDR3 runs to 17 residues. CDR3 in DNA: TGTGCCTGGAGTCAAGAACCCGGACTAGCTCATCCCTACGAGCAGTACTTC. Its protein is CAWSQEPGLAHPYEQYF.

The CDR3 DNA follows: TGTGCCAGCAGCGTAGATTTCCAGGGTCCCTACGAGCAGTACTTC. Translating it yields CASSVDFQGPYEQYF. The chain has TRBV9 and TRBJ2-7; tentatively, D is TRBD1 (5 bases). Deletions cut 0 bases from V and 2 bases from J, with 12 bases between. Per the germline V gene, CDR1 is SGDLS and CDR2 is YYNGEE. The CDR3 has 15 residues. The full variable domain, with the rest looked up from reference TRBV9 and TRBJ2-7, is DSGVTQTPKHLITATGQRVTLRCSPRSGDLSVYWYQQSLDQGLQFLIQYYNGEERAKGNILERFSAQQFPDLHSELNLSSLELGDSALYFCASSVDFQGPYEQYFGPGTRLTVT.

This chain connects TRBV18 to TRBJ1-1, with D tentatively TRBD1 (5 bases). CDR1 KGHSH and CDR2 LQKENI come from the germline V gene. The CDR3 is 13 amino acids. Trimming stripped 2 bases from V and 7 bases from J, with 11 bases between. The CDR3 DNA sequence: TGTGCCAGCTCACCAGGGGAGGGGTTTGAAGCTTTCTTT. Amino acid sequence: CASSPGEGFEAFF.

The chain joins TRBV7-2 to TRBJ2-1, with D possibly matching TRBD2 (5 bases). The CDR3 has 14 residues. Germline CDR1 and CDR2: SGHTA and FQGNSA. V gave up 0 bases and J gave up 8 bases, with 11 bases separating them. This CDR3 is CASSLAGAVYEQFF. CDR3 sequence (DNA): TGTGCCAGCAGCTTAGCGGGAGCGGTATATGAGCAGTTCTTC.

J is TRBJ2-6 and V is TRBV5-4; 7 bases match TRBD1. This CDR3 is built from 16 residues. J was trimmed by 3 bases and V by 1 base; bases with no gene match: 4. In germline, CDR1 is SGHNT, CDR2 YYREEE (reference sequence). CDR3 sequence: CASSLPTGVGANVLTF. The DNA for the CDR3 is TGTGCCAGCAGCTTGCCTACAGGGGTTGGGGCCAACGTCCTGACTTTC.

CDR3 nucleotide sequence: TGTGCCAGCAGCACCATGACAGGGGGCTTGGAGGAGACCCAGTACTTC. This encodes CASSTMTGGLEETQYF. The chain joins TRBV11-3 to TRBJ2-5, with 10 nucleotides matching TRBD1. This CDR3 contains 16 residues. V lost 5 bases and J lost 5; bases outside the gene matches: 11. Germline V CDR1 and CDR2: SGHNT, YENEEA.

The chain couples TRBV9 to TRBJ2-1, with TRBD2 matching over 8 bases. The CDR3 runs 17 residues. Germline loops: CDR1 SGDLS, CDR2 YYNGEE. Germline trimming cut 4 bases from V and 7 bases from J; bases unmatched to any gene: 16. The CDR3 DNA reads TGTGCCAGCAGCAAAGTGCCGGGACTAGTTTCGGTGAATGAGCAGTTCTTC. It translates to CASSKVPGLVSVNEQFF. The full variable domain, rest sourced from reference TRBV9 and TRBJ2-1, is DSGVTQTPKHLITATGQRVTLRCSPRSGDLSVYWYQQSLDQGLQFLIQYYNGEERAKGNILERFSAQQFPDLHSELNLSSLELGDSALYFCASSKVPGLVSVNEQFFGPGTRLTVL.

The J gene is TRBJ2-7, the V gene TRBV6-5, with 9 bases aligning to TRBD1. The germline V gene has CDR1 MNHEY and CDR2 SVGAGI. The V gene end was trimmed by 4 bases and the J gene end by 5 bases; junction bases not matched to a gene: 6. The CDR3 length is 14 residues. The CDR3 reads CASSSGTGTNEQYF. The CDR3 DNA sequence: TGTGCCAGCAGTTCCGGGACAGGGACCAACGAGCAGTACTTC.

This chain connects TRBV28 to TRBJ2-7, with D perhaps TRBD1 (5 bases). Trimming pared 4 bases from V and 2 bases from J, leaving 9 bases between. The CDR3 length is 13 residues. Germline CDR1 reads MDHEN; CDR2 reads SYDVKM. The CDR3 coding sequence is TGTGCCAGCAGTTGGGGCAAGACCTACGAGCAGTACTTC. Residues: CASSWGKTYEQYF. The full variable domain, completed using reference TRBV28 and TRBJ2-7, is DVKVTQSSRYLVKRTGEKVFLECVQDMDHENMFWYRQDPGLGLRLIYFSYDVKMKEKGDIPEGYSVSREKKERFSLILESASTNQTSMYLCASSWGKTYEQYFGPGTRLTVT.